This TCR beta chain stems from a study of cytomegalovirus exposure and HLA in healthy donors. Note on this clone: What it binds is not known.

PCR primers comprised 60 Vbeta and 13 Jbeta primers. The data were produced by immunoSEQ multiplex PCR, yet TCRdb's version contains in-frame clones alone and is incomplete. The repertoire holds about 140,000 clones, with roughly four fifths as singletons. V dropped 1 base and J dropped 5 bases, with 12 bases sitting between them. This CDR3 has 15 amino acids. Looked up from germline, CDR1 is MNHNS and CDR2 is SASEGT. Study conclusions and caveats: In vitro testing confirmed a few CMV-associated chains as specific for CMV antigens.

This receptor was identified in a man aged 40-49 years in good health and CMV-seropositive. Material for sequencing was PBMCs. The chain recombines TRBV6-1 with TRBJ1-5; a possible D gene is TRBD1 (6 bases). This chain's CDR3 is CASSEVGTKYQPQHF. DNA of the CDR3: TGTGCCAGCAGTGAAGTGGGGACAAAATATCAGCCCCAGCATTTT.